The 3 T cell receptor beta chains below come from one sample, sequenced in a study of T cell responses to AZD1222 COVID-19 vaccine (dated by TCRdb to about 2021). The library was built by means of the immunoSEQ multiplex PCR assay. Imported from immuneACCESS, the table was reduced by TCRdb to in-frame sequences with V and J called. These copies leave out some clones; in studies compared against another copy, an unresolved V gene accounts for under half, and the cause of the remainder is not known. The sample table records about 140,000 clones; roughly 90% of these occur just once. Under 3.5% of the sample belongs to the ten largest clones. The time point tag for this specimen amounts to: baseline before first vaccination. Sequences were derived from peripheral blood, sampled on day 0 of AZD1222 vaccination. Every receptor here comes from an adult in good health.

This chain links TRBV5-1 with TRBJ2-1; TRBD1 aligns across 12 bases. J lost 9 bases, V lost 4 bases, and 5 bases had no gene match. The CDR3 consists of 14 residues. Germline V gene lookup returns CDR1 SGHRS and CDR2 YFSETQ. The CDR3 DNA reads TGCGCCAGCAGCCCGGGACAGGGGGCGGGTGAGCAGTTCTTC. It encodes CASSPGQGAGEQFF.

This chain joins TRBV11-2 and TRBJ2-2; D might be TRBD1 (5 bases). This CDR3 is 14 amino acids long. Trimming stripped 3 bases from V and 3 bases from J, with 8 bases between. CDR1 and CDR2 from the germline V gene are SGHAT and FQNNGV. CDR3 nucleotides: TGTGCCAGCAGCTTTGGACACGACACCGGGGAGCTGTTTTTT. Its protein is CASSFGHDTGELFF.

The J gene is TRBJ1-4, the V gene TRBV7-2, with D possibly TRBD1 on 5 matching bases. Per germline, CDR1 SGHTA and CDR2 FQGNSA. V shed 3 bases and J shed 4 bases, with 9 bases lying between them. The CDR3 has 14 residues. The CDR3 protein is CASSLDIYNEKLFF. CDR3 DNA: TGTGCCAGCAGCTTGGACATCTATAATGAAAAACTGTTTTTT.